The 20 T cell receptor beta chains below were found in one sample sequenced in a study of T cells in Graves' hyperthyroidism and ophthalmopathy. RNA transcripts yielded amplified TCR beta CDR3 regions. Primed by the HTBI set, a first-round RT-PCR was run on the TCR CDR3. TCRdb reanalysed the multiplex PCR reads using MiXCR and keeps one entry per CDR3 protein. The sample yields approximately 260,000 distinct CDR3 sequences, roughly 15% seen once. Sequenced: blood. The source of these receptors is a woman aged 45-65 years with Graves' hyperthyroidism that later progressed to Graves' ophthalmopathy.

This clonotype was recorded a few times. This may be a read error: a much more frequent sequence differs by one nucleotide. V gene TRBV2 combines with J gene TRBJ2-2, with 7 bases lining up with TRBD2. Trimming cost V 0 bases and J 5 bases; bases outside gene matches: 6. From germline, CDR1 is SNHLY and CDR2 FYNNEI. This CDR3 has 16 residues. In DNA, the CDR3 is TGTGCCAGCAGTGAAGCGTCGTGGGGGGGAACCGGGGAGCTGTTTTTT. It is translated as CASSEASWGGTGELFF.

This clonotype was counted at least ten times. This chain links TRBV12-3 or TRBV12-4 with TRBJ2-7, with 8 bases lining up with TRBD1. V shed 5 bases and J 2 bases; nucleotides not matched to a gene: 5. The CDR3 runs 14 residues. Written as DNA, the CDR3 is TGTGCCAGCAGTCGCCACAGGGGGACCTACGAGCAGTACTTC. Amino acids: CASSRHRGTYEQYF.

This clonotype was detected many times. This chain connects TRBV20-1 to TRBJ2-1; D not certain. Germline V gives CDR1 DFQATT, CDR2 SNEGSKA (reference sequence). The CDR3 has 14 amino acids. V shed 0 bases and J shed 7 bases, with 13 bases lying between them. This CDR3 reads CSAREVGLGNEQFF. As DNA, the CDR3 is TGCAGTGCTAGAGAGGTCGGGCTGGGAAATGAGCAGTTCTTC.

This clonotype showed up many times. CDR3 bases: TGTGCCAGCAGTTCCCAATCCGGGCCGGGGGAGCAGTACTTC. Its protein product is CASSSQSGPGEQYF. This chain connects TRBV6-1 to TRBJ2-7, with D possibly matching TRBD2 (5 bases). Trimming took off 5 bases at V and 7 bases at J, with 18 bases between the two ends. CDR1 and CDR2 from the germline V gene are MNHNS and SASEGT. The CDR3 length is 14 residues.

The chain joins TRBV3-1 to TRBJ2-2; D gene uncertain. CDR1 is LGHDT and CDR2 is YNNKEL in the germline V gene (reference sequence). V was clipped by 0 bases and J by 3 bases, with 2 bases between them. This CDR3 is built from 13 residues. The CDR3 is CASSQDHTGELFF. In DNA form, the CDR3 reads TGTGCCAGCAGCCAAGATCACACCGGGGAGCTGTTTTTT.

With regard to this clonotype: This sequence may be a read error, since a much larger clone differs from it by one base. V gene TRBV20-1 combines with J gene TRBJ2-4; D is undetermined. V lost 7 bases to trimming and J lost 6 bases, with 10 bases between them. The CDR3 contains 11 residues. CDR1 and CDR2 from the germline V gene are DFQATT and SNEGSKA (reference sequence). The CDR3 coding sequence is TGCAGTGGGTGGCTAGGAAACATTCAGTACTTC. Translation: CSGWLGNIQYF.

This clonotype has at least ten counts. The V and J genes are TRBV7-9 and TRBJ1-1; 10 bases align to TRBD1. The V gene's germline CDR1 is SEHNR and CDR2 FQNEAQ (reference sequence). V shed 6 bases, J shed 1 base, and the junction held 8 bases outside the gene matches. The CDR3 consists of 16 residues. The CDR3 DNA is TGTGCCAGCAGACGCGGACAGGGGGGCAGGAACACTGAAGCTTTCTTT. Amino acids: CASRRGQGGRNTEAFF.

This clonotype was seen ten or more times. The V call is TRBV5-1, the J call TRBJ2-3; 8 bases are shared with TRBD1. The V gene's germline CDR1 is SGHRS and CDR2 YFSETQ. This CDR3 spans 12 amino acids. The V segment lost 4 bases and the J segment 10 bases; nucleotides outside the gene matches: 5. CDR3 nucleotide sequence: TGCGCCAGCAGCCTCGGGACAGGATCGCAGTATTTT. As protein: CASSLGTGSQYF.

This clonotype was found a few times. CDR3 nucleotide sequence: TGTGCCAGCAGCTCGGGGTATTTAGGGGAGCTGTTTTTT. Protein product: CASSSGYLGELFF. The chain uses TRBV5-8 and TRBJ2-2, with D possibly matching TRBD2 (5 bases). V was pared by 3 bases and J by 8 bases, with 11 bases between. Germline assignment: CDR1 SGHTS and CDR2 YDEGEE. The CDR3 runs to 13 residues.

This clonotype was seen many times. The V gene is TRBV28, the J gene TRBJ2-5; the D gene is possibly TRBD2 (6 bases). Trimming took 10 bases from V and 2 from J, leaving 17 bases between them. Germline CDR1 and CDR2: MDHEN and SYDVKM. This CDR3 comprises 14 residues. Here the CDR3 reads CATSPWTTQETQYF. The CDR3 nucleotides are TGTGCCACCTCACCCTGGACTACGCAAGAGACCCAGTACTTC. Full variable domain (outside the CDR3, taken from reference TRBV28 and TRBJ2-5): DVKVTQSSRYLVKRTGEKVFLECVQDMDHENMFWYRQDPGLGLRLIYFSYDVKMKEKGDIPEGYSVSREKKERFSLILESASTNQTSMYLCATSPWTTQETQYFGPGTRLLVL.

The table lists this clonotype with many counts. The J gene is TRBJ1-5, the V gene TRBV30; weak D call: TRBD1 (6 bases). Germline CDR1 GTSNPN, CDR2 SVGIG (reference sequence). V was trimmed by 1 base and J by 7 bases, leaving 17 bases between them. The CDR3 has 15 residues. The chain's CDR3 is CAWSADSGEGQPQHF. The CDR3 nucleotides read TGTGCCTGGAGTGCGGACAGTGGTGAGGGACAGCCCCAGCATTTT.

The chain is built from TRBV27 and TRBJ2-5; 8 bases align to TRBD2. The V gene's germline CDR1 is MNHEY and CDR2 SMNVEV (reference sequence). V trimming: 0 bases; J trimming: 2 bases; junction bases outside the gene matches: 14. The CDR3 has 19 amino acids. CDR3 DNA sequence: TGTGCCAGCAGTTTATCCCCCAGCGGGAGTGGGGACCTTCAAGAGACCCAGTACTTC. It is translated as CASSLSPSGSGDLQETQYF.

This clonotype was seen more than once but under ten times. This chain uses TRBV5-1 with TRBJ2-3; D is possibly TRBD1 (6 bases). V was pared by 7 bases and J by 2 bases, with 17 bases between. CDR1 SGHRS and CDR2 YFSETQ come from the germline V gene. The CDR3 is 15 amino acids. CDR3 amino acids: CASDTGMGATDTQYF. CDR3 sequence (DNA): TGCGCCAGCGATACAGGGATGGGGGCCACAGATACGCAGTATTTT.

This clonotype was recorded at least ten times. This chain links TRBV11-2 with TRBJ2-2; no clear D gene. Trimming cost V 8 bases and J 6 bases, with 7 bases left between them. Looked up from germline, CDR1 is SGHAT and CDR2 is FQNNGV. CDR3 length: 11 residues. CDR3 bases: TGTGCCAGCCCAGTCGCCGGGGAGCTGTTTTTT. This encodes CASPVAGELFF.

Ten or more counts support this clonotype. The chain is built from TRBV3-1 and TRBJ2-7; D is ambiguous. The ends were cut back, 1 base at V and 5 bases at J, with 18 bases in the middle. Per germline, CDR1 LGHDT and CDR2 YNNKEL (reference sequence). The CDR3 contains 16 residues. The CDR3 DNA reads as TGTGCCAGCAGCCAAGGGCCCCACCCGACGTCAGACGAGCAGTACTTC. It translates to CASSQGPHPTSDEQYF.

This clonotype showed up just a few times. The V and J genes are TRBV6-5 and TRBJ2-1; no definite D call. Germline V gene sequence: CDR1 MNHEY, CDR2 SVGAGI. The CDR3 sequence is 13 residues long. Trimming took 1 base from V and 9 from J, leaving 10 bases between them. This CDR3 reads CASSYFGPGEQFF. The CDR3 DNA follows: TGTGCCAGCAGTTACTTTGGGCCCGGTGAGCAGTTCTTC.

This clonotype was recorded many times. The chain joins TRBV30 to TRBJ1-5; D is possibly TRBD1 (5 bases). The CDR3 consists of 13 residues. Germline-derived CDR1 and CDR2 are GTSNPN and SVGIG (reference sequence). Trimming left V 0 bases short and J 6 bases short, with 9 bases between. CDR3 loop: CAWSVSGAQPQHF. The CDR3 bases are TGTGCCTGGAGTGTAAGTGGGGCTCAGCCCCAGCATTTT.

This clonotype was picked up many times. The V call is TRBV30, the J call TRBJ1-1; D remains unclear. Germline CDR1 GTSNPN, CDR2 SVGIG (reference sequence). V shed 3 bases and J shed 0 bases, with 8 bases lying between them. This CDR3 has 13 amino acids. This CDR3 reads CAWSFHLNTEAFF. CDR3 sequence (DNA): TGTGCCTGGAGCTTTCATCTGAACACTGAAGCTTTCTTT.

This clonotype was counted only a few times. The chain couples TRBV25-1 to TRBJ2-3, with 8 nucleotides matching TRBD2. The length of the CDR3 is 17 residues. V shed 3 bases and J 0 bases; nucleotides not matched to a gene: 8. Per germline, CDR1 MGHDK and CDR2 SYGVNS. CDR3 coding DNA: TGTGCCAGCAGTGAGCGGACTAGCCCTACTAGCACAGATACGCAGTATTTT. Translation: CASSERTSPTSTDTQYF.

This clonotype was detected only a few times. This chain joins TRBV15 and TRBJ1-5, with D possibly matching TRBD1 (5 bases). V dropped 3 bases and J dropped 5 bases, with 14 bases sitting between them. Germline V CDR1 and CDR2: LNHNV, YYDKDF (reference sequence). This CDR3 comprises 15 residues. CDR3 amino acids: CATSRPGTVDQPQHF. The CDR3 DNA sequence: TGTGCCACCAGCAGGCCCGGGACGGTTGATCAGCCCCAGCATTTT.